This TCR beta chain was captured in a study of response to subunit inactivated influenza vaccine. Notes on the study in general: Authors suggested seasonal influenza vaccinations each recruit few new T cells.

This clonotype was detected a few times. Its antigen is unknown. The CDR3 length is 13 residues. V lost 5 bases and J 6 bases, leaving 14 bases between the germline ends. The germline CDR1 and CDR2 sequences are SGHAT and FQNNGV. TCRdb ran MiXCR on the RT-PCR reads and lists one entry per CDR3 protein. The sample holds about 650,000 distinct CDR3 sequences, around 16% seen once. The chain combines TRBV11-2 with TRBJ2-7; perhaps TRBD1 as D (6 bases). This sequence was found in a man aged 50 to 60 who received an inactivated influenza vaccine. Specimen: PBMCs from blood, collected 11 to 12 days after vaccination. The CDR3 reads CASSPRTDTEQYF. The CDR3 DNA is TGTGCCAGCAGCCCTAGGACAGATACCGAGCAGTACTTC.